This TCR beta chain was observed in a study of blood T cell repertoires in COVID-19. Looking at the study overall: Some COVID-19 samples were acute and others convalescent; all came from the United States, Italy and Spain. Nucleic acid was either cDNA or gDNA, and it came from T cells, B-cell-depleted T cells, or PBMCs.

The CDR3 is 20 amino acids. With V trimmed by 5 bases and J by 4 bases, 16 bases remained unmatched. CDR1 is MNHEY, CDR2 SMNVEV, per germline (reference sequence). Per the authors' pipeline: Using reference gene primer amplification, nucleated cell counts were estimated. The repertoire was sequenced with immunoSEQ multiplex PCR; TCRdb's copy has only in-frame clones and lacks some. V and J calls and clone size follow that table, whereas D and trimming were derived from the DNA. The table has more than 75,000 clones, around nine tenths seen once. The clonotype was recovered from a man aged 50 or older with acute or convalescent COVID-19. The rearrangement uses TRBV27 and TRBJ2-2; TRBD2 agrees at 13 bases. The sequenced sample was peripheral blood. The CDR3 loop reads CASSNPLGLAGVESTGELFF. The DNA for the CDR3 is TGTGCCAGCAGTAACCCCCTTGGACTAGCGGGAGTTGAGAGCACCGGGGAGCTGTTTTTT.